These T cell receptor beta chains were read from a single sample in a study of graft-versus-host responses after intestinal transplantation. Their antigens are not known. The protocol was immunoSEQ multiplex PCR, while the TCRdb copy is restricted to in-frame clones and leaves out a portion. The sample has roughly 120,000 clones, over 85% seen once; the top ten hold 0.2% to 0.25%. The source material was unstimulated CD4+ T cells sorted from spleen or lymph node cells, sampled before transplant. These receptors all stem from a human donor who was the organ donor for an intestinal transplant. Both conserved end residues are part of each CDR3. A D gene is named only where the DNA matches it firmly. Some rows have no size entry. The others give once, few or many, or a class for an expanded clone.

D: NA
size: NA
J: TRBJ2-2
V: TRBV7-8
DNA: TGTGCCAGCAGCTCCTATCGTCGGGGGGCTCTGAACACCGGGGAGCTGTTTTTT
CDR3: CASSSYRRGALNTGELFF

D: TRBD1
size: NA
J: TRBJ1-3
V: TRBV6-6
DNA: TGTGTCAGCAGTTACAGGGGCTCTGGAAACACCATATATTTT
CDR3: CVSSYRGSGNTIYF

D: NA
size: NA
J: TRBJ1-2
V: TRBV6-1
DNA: TGTGCCAGCACCTTGTACAGGGTTTATGGCTACACCTTC
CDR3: CASTLYRVYGYTF

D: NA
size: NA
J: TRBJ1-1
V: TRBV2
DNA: TGTGCCAGCAGTGAATTGGCCTGGGTGAACACTGAAGCTTTCTTT
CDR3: CASSELAWVNTEAFF

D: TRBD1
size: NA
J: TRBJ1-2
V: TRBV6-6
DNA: TGTGCCAGCAGTTACGAGGGACAGGTCTATGGCTACACCTTC
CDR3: CASSYEGQVYGYTF

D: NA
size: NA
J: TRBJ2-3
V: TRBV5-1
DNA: TGCGCCAGCAGCTTGAACAGCCCCACAGATACGCAGTATTTT
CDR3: CASSLNSPTDTQYF

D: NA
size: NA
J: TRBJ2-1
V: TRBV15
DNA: TGTGCCACCAGCAGAGACATATCCGCTCCCCGCTCCTACAATGAGCAGTTCTTC
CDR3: CATSRDISAPRSYNEQFF

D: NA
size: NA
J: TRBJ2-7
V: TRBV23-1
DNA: TGCGCCAGCAGTCAATCGGGAGTATCCACATACGAGCAGTACTTC
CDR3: CASSQSGVSTYEQYF

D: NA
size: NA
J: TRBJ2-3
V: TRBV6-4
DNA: TGTGCCAGCAGTGACCACCCTAGCTCTAGCACAGATACGCAGTATTTT
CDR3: CASSDHPSSSTDTQYF

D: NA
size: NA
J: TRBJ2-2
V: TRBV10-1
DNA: TGCGCCAGCAGGGCACCGCGAGGGAGTAGTACCGGGGAGCTGTTTTTT
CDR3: CASRAPRGSSTGELFF

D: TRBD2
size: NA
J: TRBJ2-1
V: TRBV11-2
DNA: TGTGCCAGCAGCGTTAGCGGGAGGGTCAATGAGCAGTTCTTC
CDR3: CASSVSGRVNEQFF

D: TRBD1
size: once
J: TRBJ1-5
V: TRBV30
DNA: TGTGCCTGGAGTGACCGGACAGGGAATCAGCCCCAGCATTTT
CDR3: CAWSDRTGNQPQHF

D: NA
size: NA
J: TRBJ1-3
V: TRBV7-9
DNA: TGTGCCAGCAGTTCCACGTATAGGGGAAACACCATATATTTT
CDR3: CASSSTYRGNTIYF

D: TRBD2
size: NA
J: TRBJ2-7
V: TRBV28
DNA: TGTGCCAGCAGTGACGGACTAGCGGGTGACGAGCAGTACTTC
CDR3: CASSDGLAGDEQYF

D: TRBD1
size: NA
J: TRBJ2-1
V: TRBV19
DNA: TGTGCCAGTAGTGACACAGGGGGGCGGGTCAGGAATGAGCAGTTCTTC
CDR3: CASSDTGGRVRNEQFF

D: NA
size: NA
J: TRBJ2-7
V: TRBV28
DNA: TGTGCCAGCAGTTTAATCGGACTCCAGTCGTTCGAGCAGTACTTC
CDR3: CASSLIGLQSFEQYF

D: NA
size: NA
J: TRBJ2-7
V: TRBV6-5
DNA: TGTGCCAGCAGTAGAGAGGGCCCAGGGACCTACGAGCAGTACTTC
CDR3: CASSREGPGTYEQYF

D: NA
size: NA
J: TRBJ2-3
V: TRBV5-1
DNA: TGCGCCAGCAGCCTGCAGGGGTCAACAGATACGCAGTATTTT
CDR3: CASSLQGSTDTQYF

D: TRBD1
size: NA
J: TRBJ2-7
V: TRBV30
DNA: TGTGCCTGGAGTGTACCCGGACAGGTTTACGAGCAGTACTTC
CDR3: CAWSVPGQVYEQYF

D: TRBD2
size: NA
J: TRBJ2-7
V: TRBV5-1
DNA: TGCGCCAGCAGCAAGCGGGACTCCTACGAGCAGTACTTC
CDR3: CASSKRDSYEQYF

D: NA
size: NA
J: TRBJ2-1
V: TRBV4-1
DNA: TGCGCCAGCAGCCAAGTGGCGGCGATTCCAGGCAGCTCCTACAATGAGCAGTTCTTC
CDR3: CASSQVAAIPGSSYNEQFF